The 18 T cell receptor beta chains listed next were all sequenced from one sample in a study of T cells in Graves' hyperthyroidism and ophthalmopathy. Amplification of TCR beta CDR3 regions was performed using RNA transcripts as template. Initially, a first-round RT-PCR of the TCR CDR3 employed the HTBI primer set. Using its own MiXCR run on the multiplex PCR reads, TCRdb lists one record per CDR3 protein. The sample lists roughly 500,000 distinct CDR3 sequences, roughly a quarter occurring once. The sequencing input was blood. Receptors originate from a woman in her 30s with Graves' ophthalmopathy.

The genes are TRBV6-2 or TRBV6-3 and TRBJ2-7; 10 positions match TRBD2. Germline trimming cut 4 bases from V and 8 bases from J; bases unmatched to any gene: 8. Germline CDR1 MNHEY, CDR2 SVGEGT. The CDR3 covers 14 residues. The CDR3 DNA is TGTGCCAGCAGTTCAAGCGGGGGGGCAAGGCAGCAGTACTTC. Translated, it gives CASSSSGGARQQYF.

The chain uses TRBV5-1 and TRBJ2-7; no clear D. The CDR3 contains 14 residues. The germline CDR1 and CDR2 sequences are SGHRS and YFSETQ. V lost 0 bases to trimming and J lost 2 bases, with 9 bases between them. This CDR3 reads CASSLDGKAYEQYF. The CDR3 nucleotides read TGCGCCAGCAGCTTGGACGGCAAAGCCTACGAGCAGTACTTC.

This sequence joins TRBV20-1 and TRBJ1-6; D remains unclear. Trimming removed 0 bases at V and 6 bases at J, with 15 bases between. Germline loops: CDR1 DFQATT, CDR2 SNEGSKA (reference sequence). This CDR3 has 16 amino acids. The CDR3 is CSARDRGSTSNSPLHF. The CDR3 nucleotides are TGCAGTGCTAGAGATCGGGGTAGCACTAGTAATTCACCCCTCCACTTT.

This rearrangement joins TRBV6-1 to TRBJ2-5; the D gene is possibly TRBD2 (6 bases). The CDR3 is 15 amino acids. V was shortened by 6 bases and J by 3 bases, with 17 bases between the two germline ends. In germline, CDR1 is MNHNS, CDR2 SASEGT. CDR3 coding DNA: TGTGCCAGCAGCCCCTATGTGCGGGGCAAAGAGACCCAGTACTTC. Amino acid sequence: CASSPYVRGKETQYF.

The chain employs TRBV5-1 and TRBJ1-1; possibly TRBD1 for D (6 bases). Germline V gene sequence: CDR1 SGHRS, CDR2 YFSETQ. V was trimmed by 6 bases and J by 1 base, leaving 10 bases between them. The CDR3 sequence is 13 residues long. CDR3 nucleotides: TGCGCCAGCACCCCGGGACAGAACACTGAAGCTTTCTTT. Translation: CASTPGQNTEAFF.

The table lists this clonotype with many counts. The chain combines TRBV5-6 with TRBJ2-7, with TRBD2 matching 13 bases. V lost 4 bases to trimming and J lost 2 bases; unmatched junction nucleotides: 9. The CDR3 runs 17 residues. CDR1 SGHDT and CDR2 YYEEEE come from the germline V gene. CDR3 region: CASSLRLAGGPTYEQYF. DNA for the CDR3: TGTGCCAGCAGCCTCCGACTAGCGGGGGGCCCAACCTACGAGCAGTACTTC.

This clonotype was observed many times. This chain connects TRBV19 to TRBJ2-7, with TRBD2 as a possible D gene (5 bases). Trimming pared 5 bases from V and 1 base from J, leaving 12 bases between. This CDR3 region has 14 residues. In germline, CDR1 is LNHDA, CDR2 SQIVND (reference sequence). The CDR3 loop is CASSHYPGSYEQYF. The DNA for the CDR3 is TGTGCCAGTAGTCACTACCCGGGGTCCTACGAGCAGTACTTC.

The sample holds many counts of this clonotype. V gene TRBV30 combines with J gene TRBJ1-2; tentative D call: TRBD1 (5 bases). CDR3 length: 11 residues. The germline V gene has CDR1 GTSNPN and CDR2 SVGIG (reference sequence). The CDR3 region is CAGAERHGYTF. CDR3 nucleotides: TGTGCTGGGGCGGAGAGGCATGGCTACACCTTC. Full variable domain (rest looked up from reference TRBV30 and TRBJ1-2): SQTIHQWPATLVQPVGSPLSLECTVEGTSNPNLYWYRQAAGRGLQLLFYSVGIGQISSEVPQNLSASRPQDRQFILSSKKLLLSDSGFYLCAGAERHGYTFGSGTRLTVV.

This clonotype came up many times. J is TRBJ2-7 and V is TRBV28; D not resolved. Looked up from germline, CDR1 is MDHEN and CDR2 is SYDVKM. CDR3 size: 13 residues. V shed 7 bases and J shed 4 bases, with 14 bases lying between them. The CDR3 DNA reads as TGTGCCAGCATAAAGGACGAGTCTTACGAGCAGTACTTC. Translated, it gives CASIKDESYEQYF. The variable domain in full, with the rest retrieved from reference TRBV28 and TRBJ2-7, is DVKVTQSSRYLVKRTGEKVFLECVQDMDHENMFWYRQDPGLGLRLIYFSYDVKMKEKGDIPEGYSVSREKKERFSLILESASTNQTSMYLCASIKDESYEQYFGPGTRLTVT.

The V and J genes are TRBV6-1 and TRBJ1-2; D gene ambiguous. Germline V gene data show CDR1 as MNHNS and CDR2 as SASEGT. V was cut by 2 bases and J by 7 bases, with 23 bases left in between. There are 17 residues in the CDR3. As DNA, the CDR3 is TGTGCCAGCAGTGAACGGGTCGACGGGGTCCAGGCCCGTGGCTACACCTTC. It encodes CASSERVDGVQARGYTF.

This clonotype was seen many times. The chain combines TRBV20-1 with TRBJ1-2; D is unresolved. This CDR3 is 11 amino acids long. Trimming shortened V by 3 bases and J by 4 bases, and 6 bases separated the two germline ends. The V gene's germline CDR1 is DFQATT and CDR2 SNEGSKA (reference sequence). CDR3 amino acids: CSASAFYGYTF. In nucleotides, the CDR3 is TGCAGTGCTAGCGCTTTCTATGGCTACACCTTC.

The chain uses TRBV7-2 and TRBJ2-7, with a tentative D call TRBD1 (5 bases). Germline CDR1 SGHTA, CDR2 FQGNSA. V lost 2 bases and J lost 2, with 7 bases in between. The CDR3 length is 13 residues. CDR3 sequence reads: CASSLPQAYEQYF. For the CDR3, the DNA is TGTGCCAGCAGCTTACCACAGGCCTACGAGCAGTACTTC.

This clonotype was counted between two and nine times. The rearrangement uses TRBV18 and TRBJ1-5; D call uncertain. V was shortened by 3 bases and J by 0 bases, with 6 bases between the two germline ends. The germline V gene encodes CDR1 KGHSH and CDR2 LQKENI. This CDR3 has 14 amino acids. The CDR3 loop is CASSPESSNQPQHF. The CDR3 bases are TGTGCCAGCTCACCCGAGAGTAGCAATCAGCCCCAGCATTTT.

This clonotype appeared a few times. This chain uses TRBV12-3 or TRBV12-4 with TRBJ2-5; TRBD1 matches 7 bases. CDR3 length equals 15 residues. V shed 6 bases and J 2 bases; nucleotides not matched to a gene: 9. The CDR3 DNA reads TGTGCCAGCAGCTATCGACCGGGACAGCAAGAGACCCAGTACTTC. Its translation: CASSYRPGQQETQYF.

Ten or more counts support this clonotype. The V gene is TRBV30, the J gene TRBJ2-2, with 10 bases that match TRBD1. This CDR3 region has 12 residues. CDR1 is GTSNPN, CDR2 SVGIG, per germline (reference sequence). V lost 6 bases to trimming and J lost 9 bases; unmatched junction nucleotides: 4. The CDR3 DNA is TGTGCCTGCCCGACAGGGGGCAGGGAGCTGTTTTTT. Protein sequence: CACPTGGRELFF. The variable domain in full, completed from reference TRBV30 and TRBJ2-2, reads SQTIHQWPATLVQPVGSPLSLECTVEGTSNPNLYWYRQAAGRGLQLLFYSVGIGQISSEVPQNLSASRPQDRQFILSSKKLLLSDSGFYLCACPTGGRELFFGEGSRLTVL.

This clonotype has at least ten counts. The gene calls are TRBV28 and TRBJ1-4; D gene uncertain. This CDR3 region has 15 residues. V gave up 3 bases and J gave up 6 bases, with 14 bases separating them. Germline V gives CDR1 MDHEN, CDR2 SYDVKM. CDR3 bases: TGTGCCAGCAGTTTTGGGTATCTGACGGATGAAAAACTGTTTTTT. Its translation: CASSFGYLTDEKLFF.

The table lists this clonotype with many counts. The chain uses TRBV5-5 and TRBJ1-4; D is uncertain. The ends were cut back, 2 bases at V and 0 bases at J, with 8 bases in the middle. The germline gives CDR1 SGHKS, CDR2 YYEKEE (reference sequence). This CDR3 has 15 residues. The CDR3: CASSFDGATNEKLFF. The DNA for the CDR3 is TGTGCCAGCAGCTTCGACGGGGCAACTAATGAAAAACTGTTTTTT.

This clonotype was seen at least ten times. The genes are TRBV27 and TRBJ2-7, with D possibly matching TRBD1 (6 bases). From germline, CDR1 is MNHEY and CDR2 SMNVEV (reference sequence). Trimming cost V 4 bases and J 3 bases, with 16 bases left between them. CDR3 size: 15 residues. The CDR3 nucleotides read TGTGCCAGCAGTTGGGACCAGGGGTCCCTCTACGAGCAGTACTTC. Its protein product is CASSWDQGSLYEQYF.